The 6 T cell receptor beta chains below were found in one sample sequenced in a study of molecular identifiers for immune sequencing clone quantification. TCRdb passed the PCR reads through MiXCR, listing each CDR3 protein once. The sample shows roughly 320,000 distinct CDR3 sequences, roughly 24% of them seen only once. The sequencing input was naive CD8+ T cells from blood, with Jurkat cell RNA spiked in. Described subset: FACS-sorted CD8+CD4-CCR7+CD45RA+ naive T cells. The receptors derive from a human donor in good health. Some libraries in this study had Jurkat cell RNA spiked in.

As for this clonotype: Since no conserved phenylalanine or tryptophan closes the CDR3, a read error is the likely cause. This chain connects TRBV20-1 to TRBJ2-7; the match to TRBD2 covers 11 bases. The CDR3 extends over 15 amino acids. J gave up 2 bases and V 3 bases, and 6 bases lay outside the gene matches. Germline-derived CDR1 and CDR2 are DFQATT and SNEGSKA (reference sequence). The CDR3 loop is CSARELAGGTYEQYL. CDR3 DNA sequence: TGCAGTGCTAGGGAATTAGCGGGAGGGACCTACGAGCAGTACCTC.

This clonotype has just a few counts. The chain recombines TRBV5-1 with TRBJ2-7; 7 bases agree with TRBD1. The CDR3 loop spans 14 amino acids. With 0 bases clipped from V and 5 bases from J, the junction kept 5 bases outside the gene matches. CDR1 SGHRS and CDR2 YFSETQ come from the germline V gene. As DNA, the CDR3 is TGCGCCAGCAGCTTGGTACAGGGGATCCACGAGCAGTACTTC. It yields the protein CASSLVQGIHEQYF.

This clonotype came up many times. The chain couples TRBV7-9 to TRBJ2-7; 10 positions match TRBD2. V lost 4 bases and J lost 6; bases outside the gene matches: 6. The V gene's germline CDR1 is SEHNR and CDR2 FQNEAQ (reference sequence). The CDR3 spans 14 residues. Here the CDR3 reads CASSSPSGSSEQYF. CDR3 nucleotide sequence: TGTGCCAGCAGCTCCCCTAGCGGGAGTTCCGAGCAGTACTTC.

The sample holds many counts of this clonotype. The rearrangement joins TRBV5-8 to TRBJ1-1, with 9 positions matching TRBD1. Germline-derived CDR1 and CDR2 are SGHTS and YDEGEE. CDR3 length: 16 residues. After removal of 2 bases from V and 0 bases from J, the junction contained 5 bases not matched to a gene. The CDR3 spells CASSFRTGAMNTEAFF. The CDR3 DNA reads TGTGCCAGCAGCTTCCGGACAGGGGCTATGAACACTGAAGCTTTCTTT.

Concerning this clonotype itself: Given a much more abundant clone one base away, this may be a read error. This sequence joins TRBV7-9 and TRBJ2-7; D unclear. The CDR3 is 14 amino acids. Germline assignment: CDR1 SEHNR and CDR2 FQNEAQ (reference sequence). The CDR3: CASSFSLGAYGQYF. The CDR3, as DNA: TGTGCCAGCAGCTTCAGCCTGGGTGCCTACGGGCAGTACTTC.

This clonotype was detected many times. The rearrangement links TRBV20-1 to TRBJ1-1; D is uncertain. Germline CDR1 reads DFQATT; CDR2 reads SNEGSKA (reference sequence). V was clipped by 3 bases and J by 0 bases, with 5 bases between them. This CDR3 comprises 12 residues. The DNA of the CDR3 is TGCAGTGCTAGGAACATGAACACTGAAGCTTTCTTT. Translation: CSARNMNTEAFF.